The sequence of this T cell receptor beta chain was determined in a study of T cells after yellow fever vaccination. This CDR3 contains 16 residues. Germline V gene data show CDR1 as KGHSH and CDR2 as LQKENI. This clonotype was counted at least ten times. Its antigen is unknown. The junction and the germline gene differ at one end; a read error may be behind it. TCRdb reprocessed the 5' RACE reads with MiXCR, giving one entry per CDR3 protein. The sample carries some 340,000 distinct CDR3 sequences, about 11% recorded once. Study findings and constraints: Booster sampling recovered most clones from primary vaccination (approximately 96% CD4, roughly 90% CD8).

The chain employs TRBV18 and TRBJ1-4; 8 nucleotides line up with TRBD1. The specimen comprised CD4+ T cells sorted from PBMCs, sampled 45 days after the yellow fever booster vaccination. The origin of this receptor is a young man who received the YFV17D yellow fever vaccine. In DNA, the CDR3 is TGTGCCAGCTCGCCAGCCCGGGACAGGTTTAATGGAAAACTGTTTTTT. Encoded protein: CASSPARDRFNGKLFF.